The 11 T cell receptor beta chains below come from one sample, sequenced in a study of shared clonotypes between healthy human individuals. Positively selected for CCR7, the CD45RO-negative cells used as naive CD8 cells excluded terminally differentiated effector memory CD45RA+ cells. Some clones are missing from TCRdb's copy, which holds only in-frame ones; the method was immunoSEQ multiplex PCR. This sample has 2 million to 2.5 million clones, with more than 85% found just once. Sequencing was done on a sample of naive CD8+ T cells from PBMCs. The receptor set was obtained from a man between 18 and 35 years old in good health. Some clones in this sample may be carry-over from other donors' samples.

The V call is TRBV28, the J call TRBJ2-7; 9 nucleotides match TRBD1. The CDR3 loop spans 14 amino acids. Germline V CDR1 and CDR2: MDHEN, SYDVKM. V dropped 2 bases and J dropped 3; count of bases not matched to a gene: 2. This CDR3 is CASSLTGGHYEQYF. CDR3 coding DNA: TGTGCCAGCAGTTTAACAGGGGGCCACTACGAGCAGTACTTC.

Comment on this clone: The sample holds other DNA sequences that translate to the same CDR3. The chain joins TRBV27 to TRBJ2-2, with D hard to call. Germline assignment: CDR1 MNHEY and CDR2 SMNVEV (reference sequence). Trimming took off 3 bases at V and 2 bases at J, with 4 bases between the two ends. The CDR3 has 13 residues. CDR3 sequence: CASSFINTGELFF. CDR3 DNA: TGTGCCAGCAGTTTTATCAACACCGGGGAGCTGTTTTTT.

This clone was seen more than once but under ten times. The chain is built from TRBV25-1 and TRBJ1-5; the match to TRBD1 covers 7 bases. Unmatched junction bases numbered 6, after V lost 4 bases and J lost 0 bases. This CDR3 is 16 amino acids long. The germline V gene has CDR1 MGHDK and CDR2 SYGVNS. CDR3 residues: CASSGGTANSNQPQHF. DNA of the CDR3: TGTGCCAGCAGTGGAGGGACAGCAAATAGCAATCAGCCCCAGCATTTT.

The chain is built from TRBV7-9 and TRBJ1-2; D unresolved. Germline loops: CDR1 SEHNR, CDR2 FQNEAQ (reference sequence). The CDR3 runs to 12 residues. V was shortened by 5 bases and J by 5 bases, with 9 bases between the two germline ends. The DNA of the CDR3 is TGTGCCAGCAGCCCACCGCTTTATGGCTACACCTTC. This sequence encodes CASSPPLYGYTF.

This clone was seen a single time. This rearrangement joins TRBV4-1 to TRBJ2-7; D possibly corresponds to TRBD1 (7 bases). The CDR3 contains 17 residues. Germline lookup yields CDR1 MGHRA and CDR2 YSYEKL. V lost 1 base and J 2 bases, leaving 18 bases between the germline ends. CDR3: CASSQVAVRDRTYEQYF. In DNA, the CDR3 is TGCGCCAGCAGCCAAGTTGCCGTGCGGGACAGAACCTACGAGCAGTACTTC.

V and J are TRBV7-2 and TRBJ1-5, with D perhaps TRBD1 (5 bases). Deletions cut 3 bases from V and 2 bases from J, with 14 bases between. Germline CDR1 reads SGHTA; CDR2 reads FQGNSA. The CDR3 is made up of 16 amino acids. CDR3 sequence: CASSLIWGDGNQPQHF. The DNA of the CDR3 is TGTGCCAGCAGCTTGATTTGGGGGGACGGCAATCAGCCCCAGCATTTT. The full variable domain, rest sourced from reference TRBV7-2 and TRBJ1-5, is GAGVSQSPSNKVTEKGKDVELRCDPISGHTALYWYRQSLGQGLEFLIYFQGNSAPDKSGLPSDRFSAERTGGSVSTLTIQRTQQEDSAVYLCASSLIWGDGNQPQHFGDGTRLSIL.

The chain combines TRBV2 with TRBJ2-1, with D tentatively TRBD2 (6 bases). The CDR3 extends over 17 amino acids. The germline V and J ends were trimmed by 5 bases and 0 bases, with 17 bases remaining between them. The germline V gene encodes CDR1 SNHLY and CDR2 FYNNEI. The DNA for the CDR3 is TGTGCCAGCAGTACAGGCGGGAAATACAGCTCCTACAATGAGCAGTTCTTC. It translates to CASSTGGKYSSYNEQFF.

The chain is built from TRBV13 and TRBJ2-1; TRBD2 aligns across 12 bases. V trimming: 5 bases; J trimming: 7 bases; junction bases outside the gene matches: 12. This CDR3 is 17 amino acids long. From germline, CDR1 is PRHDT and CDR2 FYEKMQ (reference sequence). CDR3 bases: TGTGCCAGCAGCCGCCCCGCCCTTGGACTAGCGGGGAATGAGCAGTTCTTC. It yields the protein CASSRPALGLAGNEQFF.

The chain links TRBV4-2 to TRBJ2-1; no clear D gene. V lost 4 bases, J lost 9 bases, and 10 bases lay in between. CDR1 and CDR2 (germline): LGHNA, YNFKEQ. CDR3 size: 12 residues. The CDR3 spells CASSPTGLEQFF. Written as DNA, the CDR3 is TGTGCCAGCAGCCCAACCGGTCTTGAGCAGTTCTTC.

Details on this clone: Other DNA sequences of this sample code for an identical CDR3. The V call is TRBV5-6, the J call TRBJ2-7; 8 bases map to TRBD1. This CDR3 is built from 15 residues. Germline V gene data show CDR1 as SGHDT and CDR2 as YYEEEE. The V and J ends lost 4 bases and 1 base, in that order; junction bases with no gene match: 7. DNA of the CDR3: TGTGCCAGCAGCCCAGGACAGGGACTTTCCTACGAGCAGTACTTC. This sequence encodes CASSPGQGLSYEQYF.

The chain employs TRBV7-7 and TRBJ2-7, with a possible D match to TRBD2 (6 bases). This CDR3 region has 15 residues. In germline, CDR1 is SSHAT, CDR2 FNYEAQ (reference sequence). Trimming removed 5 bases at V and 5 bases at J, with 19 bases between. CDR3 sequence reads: CASSLGVSSGDEQYF. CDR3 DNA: TGTGCCAGCAGCCTTGGGGTCAGCTCGGGGGACGAGCAGTACTTC.